This T cell receptor beta chain is drawn from a study of regulatory T cells in long-lasting Graves disease. Trimming stripped 1 base from V and 4 bases from J, with 16 bases between. CDR3 length: 16 residues. Germline V gene lookup returns CDR1 SGHAT and CDR2 FQNNGV. Time point: newly diagnosed GD, antithyroid drugs for less than 3 months. Researchers made the TCR library from RNA that was extracted from PBMCs. Patients were from an endocrinology department in Xi'an, China. CDR3-region Arm-PCR and iRepertoire HTBI primers produced the TCR beta libraries. TCRdb reanalysed the multiplex PCR reads using MiXCR and keeps one entry per CDR3 protein. Counted here are 350,000 to 550,000 distinct CDR3 sequences, about 16% occurring once; the ten biggest clones make up about 25%. This clonotype was recorded at least ten times. This sample also appeared in a second study, on T cells in Graves' hyperthyroidism and ophthalmopathy.

The source material was peripheral blood mononuclear cells (PBMCs), sampled at new diagnosis, from a patient treated with antithyroid drugs. The source of this sequence is a woman aged 18-35 years with Graves disease. The J gene is TRBJ1-2, the V gene TRBV11-2, with D perhaps TRBD1 (6 bases). The CDR3, as DNA: TGTGCCAGCAGCTTAGCGGAAGACAGGAATTCCTATGGCTACACCTTC. It codes for CASSLAEDRNSYGYTF.